The source of this T cell receptor (beta chain) is a study of early T cells in non-severe SARS-CoV-2 infection. As for the study in general: Bulk RNA taken from unsorted whole blood was sequenced, leaving chains unpaired.

Of note for this clonotype: Its antigen is not known.

As part of library construction, unique molecular identifiers were attached to individual cDNA molecules. Using its own MiXCR run on the 5' RACE reads, TCRdb lists one record per CDR3 protein. The sample carries about 56,000 distinct CDR3 sequences, approximately 10% recorded once. Study-wide results and limits: VDJdb matching skewed toward anti-spike CD8 responses, missing private and CD4 specificities.

Sequencing was done on a sample of whole blood. The source is an adult who was a healthcare worker with PCR-confirmed SARS-CoV-2 infection or an uninfected control (not recorded which).

The CDR3 DNA sequence: TGTGCCAGCAGTGACTCCTGGGAGGGTGGCACAGATACGCAGTATTTT. Amino acids: CASSDSWEGGTDTQYF. V usage is TRBV6-4 and J usage is TRBJ2-3, with TRBD2 matching 7 bases. V was clipped by 0 bases and J by 1 base; unmatched bases: 4. The V gene's germline CDR1 is MRHNA and CDR2 SNTAGT. CDR3 length equals 16 residues.